This T cell receptor (beta chain) was observed in a study of T cells in Graves' hyperthyroidism and ophthalmopathy. Broader study findings: In the analysis, a 13 V-J model separated ophthalmopathy from stable hyperthyroidism.

V dropped 3 bases and J dropped 2 bases, with 11 bases sitting between them. The CDR3 loop spans 15 amino acids. Germline V CDR1 and CDR2: MNHNS, SASEGT. Uncontrolled infection, other autoimmune disease, pregnancy or lactation barred patients from enrollment. This clonotype was observed a handful of times. Antigen: not known. The CDR3 regions of TCR beta were amplified from RNA transcripts. Researchers ran a first-round RT-PCR on the TCR CDR3 using the HTBI primer set. Via MiXCR, TCRdb re-called the multiplex PCR reads, giving one row per CDR3 protein. This table has 600,000 to 650,000 distinct CDR3 sequences, about 16% appearing once.

V gene TRBV6-1 combines with J gene TRBJ2-1; D is possibly TRBD1 (6 bases). This TCR was recovered from a woman aged 25-40 years with Graves' hyperthyroidism. Material for sequencing was blood. CDR3 nucleotides: TGTGCCAGCAGTGACCGCAGGGGCCCCTACAATGAGCAGTTCTTC. This codes for CASSDRRGPYNEQFF.